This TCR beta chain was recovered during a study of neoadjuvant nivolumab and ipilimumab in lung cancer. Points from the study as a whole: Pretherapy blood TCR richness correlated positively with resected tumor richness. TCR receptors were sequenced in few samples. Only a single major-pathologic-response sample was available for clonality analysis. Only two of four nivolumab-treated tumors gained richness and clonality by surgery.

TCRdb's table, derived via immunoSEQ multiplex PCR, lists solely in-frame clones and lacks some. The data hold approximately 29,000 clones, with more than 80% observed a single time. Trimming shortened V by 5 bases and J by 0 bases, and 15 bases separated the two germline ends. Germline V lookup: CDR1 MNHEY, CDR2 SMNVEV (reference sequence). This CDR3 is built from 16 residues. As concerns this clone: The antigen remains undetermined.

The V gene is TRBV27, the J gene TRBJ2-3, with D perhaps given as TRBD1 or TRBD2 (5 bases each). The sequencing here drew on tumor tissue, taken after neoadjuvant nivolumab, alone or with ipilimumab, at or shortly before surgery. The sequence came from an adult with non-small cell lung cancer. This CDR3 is CASSTPWGTSTDTQYF. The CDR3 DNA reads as TGTGCCAGCAGTACCCCGTGGGGGACGAGCACAGATACGCAGTATTTT.